This T cell receptor beta chain originates from a study of T cell responses to AZD1222 COVID-19 vaccine. Regarding the study as a whole: Spike-specific TCR breadth rose after two AZD1222 doses, and depth rose as well. Repertoires were collected only later (after the peak T cell response had occurred). Clonal diversity may have been underestimated, and the donors were mostly white British, with more females than males.

As to this clone: Its antigen is not known.

The repertoire was sequenced with immunoSEQ multiplex PCR; TCRdb's copy has only in-frame clones and lacks some. There are 130,000 or so clones in the sample; roughly 93% occur only once, and 1.7% lies in the top ten. Germline V lookup: CDR1 SGHNT, CDR2 YYREEE (reference sequence). Trimming at V came to 7 bases and at J to 6 bases, leaving 9 bases not matched to a gene. The CDR3 sequence is 16 residues long. The sequences come from peripheral blood, collected on day 0 of AZD1222 vaccination. The chain combines TRBV5-4 with TRBJ1-6; 11 bases are shared with TRBD1. The receptor was derived from an adult in good health. The CDR3 DNA is TGTGCCAGCGAAGAGGGCGGGACAGGGGGTAATTCACCCCTCCACTTT. This translates into CASEEGGTGGNSPLHF. Together with reference TRBV5-4 and TRBJ1-6, the CDR3 gives the full variable domain: ETGVTQSPTHLIKTRGQQVTLRCSSQSGHNTVSWYQQALGQGPQFIFQYYREEENGRGNFPPRFSGLQFPNYSSELNVNALELDDSALYLCASEEGGTGGNSPLHFGNGTRLTVT.